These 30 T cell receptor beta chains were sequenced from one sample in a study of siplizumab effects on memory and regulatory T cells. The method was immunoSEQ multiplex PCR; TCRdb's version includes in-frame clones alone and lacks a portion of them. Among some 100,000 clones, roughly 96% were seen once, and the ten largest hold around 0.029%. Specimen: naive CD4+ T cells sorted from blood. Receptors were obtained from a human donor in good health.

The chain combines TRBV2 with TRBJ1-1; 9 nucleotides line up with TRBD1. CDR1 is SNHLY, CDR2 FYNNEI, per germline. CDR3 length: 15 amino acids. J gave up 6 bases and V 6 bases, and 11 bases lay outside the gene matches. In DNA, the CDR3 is TGTGCCAGCAGAGGGACAGGGTCAGAATGGGCTGAAGCTTTCTTT. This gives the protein CASRGTGSEWAEAFF.

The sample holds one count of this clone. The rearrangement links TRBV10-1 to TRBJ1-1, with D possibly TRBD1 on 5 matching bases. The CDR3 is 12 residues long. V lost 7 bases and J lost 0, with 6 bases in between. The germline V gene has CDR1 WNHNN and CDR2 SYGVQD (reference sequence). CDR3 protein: CASTGLNTEAFF. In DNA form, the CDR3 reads TGCGCCAGCACAGGGCTGAACACTGAAGCTTTCTTT.

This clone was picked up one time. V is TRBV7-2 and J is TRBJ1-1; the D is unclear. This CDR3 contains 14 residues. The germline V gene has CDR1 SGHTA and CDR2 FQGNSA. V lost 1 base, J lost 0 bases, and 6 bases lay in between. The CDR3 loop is CASSLDPMNTEAFF. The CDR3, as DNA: TGTGCCAGCAGCTTAGACCCAATGAACACTGAAGCTTTCTTT.

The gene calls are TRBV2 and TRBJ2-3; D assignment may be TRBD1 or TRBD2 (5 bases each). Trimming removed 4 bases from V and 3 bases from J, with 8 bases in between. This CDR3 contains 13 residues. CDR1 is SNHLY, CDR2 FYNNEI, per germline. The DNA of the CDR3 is TGTGCCAGCAGTGGGGACCGGACAGATACGCAGTATTTT. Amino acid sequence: CASSGDRTDTQYF.

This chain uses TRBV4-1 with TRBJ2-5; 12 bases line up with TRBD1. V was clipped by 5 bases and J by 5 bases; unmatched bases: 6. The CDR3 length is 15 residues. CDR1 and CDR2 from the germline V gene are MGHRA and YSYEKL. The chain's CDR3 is CASSFGTGGRETQYF. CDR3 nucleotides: TGCGCCAGCAGCTTTGGGACAGGGGGCCGGGAGACCCAGTACTTC.

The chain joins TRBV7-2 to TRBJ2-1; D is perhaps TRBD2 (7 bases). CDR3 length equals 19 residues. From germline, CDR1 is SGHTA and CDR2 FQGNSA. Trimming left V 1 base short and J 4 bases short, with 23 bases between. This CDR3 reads CASSLVHFPGGGRYNEQFF. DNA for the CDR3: TGTGCCAGCAGCTTAGTCCATTTTCCGGGCGGGGGCCGATACAATGAGCAGTTCTTC.

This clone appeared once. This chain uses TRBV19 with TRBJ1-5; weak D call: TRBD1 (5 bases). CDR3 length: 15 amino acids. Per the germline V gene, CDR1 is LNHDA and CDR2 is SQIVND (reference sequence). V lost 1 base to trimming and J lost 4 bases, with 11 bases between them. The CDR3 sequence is CASSIVGGGNQPQHF. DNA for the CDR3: TGTGCCAGTAGTATAGTGGGGGGAGGGAATCAGCCCCAGCATTTT.

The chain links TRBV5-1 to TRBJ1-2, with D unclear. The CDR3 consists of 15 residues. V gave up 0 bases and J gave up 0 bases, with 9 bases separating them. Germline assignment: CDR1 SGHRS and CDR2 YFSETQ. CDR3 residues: CASSLGSGANYGYTF. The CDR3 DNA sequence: TGCGCCAGCAGCTTGGGGTCAGGAGCTAACTATGGCTACACCTTC.

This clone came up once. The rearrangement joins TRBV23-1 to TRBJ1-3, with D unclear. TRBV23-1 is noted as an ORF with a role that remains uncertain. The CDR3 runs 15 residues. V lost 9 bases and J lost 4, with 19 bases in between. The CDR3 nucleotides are TGCGCCAGGAAAACCGGGGTGGTTAAGGGAAACACCATATATTTT. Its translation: CARKTGVVKGNTIYF.

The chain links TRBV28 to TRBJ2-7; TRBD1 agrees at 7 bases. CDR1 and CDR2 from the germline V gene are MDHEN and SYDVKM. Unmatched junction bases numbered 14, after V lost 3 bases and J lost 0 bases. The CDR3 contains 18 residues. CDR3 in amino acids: CASSFYFTTGAPSYEQYF. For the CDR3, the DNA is TGTGCCAGCAGTTTCTACTTCACTACAGGGGCCCCCTCCTACGAGCAGTACTTC.

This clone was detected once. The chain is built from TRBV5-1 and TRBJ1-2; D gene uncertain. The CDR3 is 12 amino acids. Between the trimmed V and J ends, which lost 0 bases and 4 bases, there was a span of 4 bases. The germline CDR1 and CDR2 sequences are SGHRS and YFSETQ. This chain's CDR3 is CASSLEGYGYTF. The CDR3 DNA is TGCGCCAGCAGCTTGGAAGGCTATGGCTACACCTTC.

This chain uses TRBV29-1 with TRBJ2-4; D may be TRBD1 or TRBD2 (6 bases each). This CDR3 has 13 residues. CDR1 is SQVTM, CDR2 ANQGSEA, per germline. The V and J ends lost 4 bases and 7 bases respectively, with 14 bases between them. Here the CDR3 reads CSVGPGGENIQYF. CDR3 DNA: TGCAGCGTTGGACCCGGGGGCGAGAACATTCAGTACTTC.

The CDR3 spells CASSLGAATNEKLFF. CDR3 in DNA: TGTGCCAGCAGCTTGGGGGCTGCAACTAATGAAAAACTGTTTTTT. This chain links TRBV5-5 with TRBJ1-4; the D is unclear. Germline CDR1 reads SGHKS; CDR2 reads YYEKEE (reference sequence). V shed 0 bases and J shed 0 bases, with 6 bases lying between them. The CDR3 is made up of 15 amino acids. Looking up the rest from reference TRBV5-5 and TRBJ1-4 gives the full variable domain: DAGVTQSPTHLIKTRGQQVTLRCSPISGHKSVSWYQQVLGQGPQFIFQYYEKEERGRGNFPDRFSARQFPNYSSELNVNALLLGDSALYLCASSLGAATNEKLFFGSGTQLSVL.

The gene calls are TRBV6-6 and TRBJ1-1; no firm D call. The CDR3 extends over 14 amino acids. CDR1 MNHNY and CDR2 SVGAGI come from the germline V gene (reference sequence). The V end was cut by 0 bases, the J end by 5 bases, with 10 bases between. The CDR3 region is CASSYSTGNTEAFF. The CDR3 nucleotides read TGTGCCAGCAGTTACTCGACGGGGAATACTGAAGCTTTCTTT.

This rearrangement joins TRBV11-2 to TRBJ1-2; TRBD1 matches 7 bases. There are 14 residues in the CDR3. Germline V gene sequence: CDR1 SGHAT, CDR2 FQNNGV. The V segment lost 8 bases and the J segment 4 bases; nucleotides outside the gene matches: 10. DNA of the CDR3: TGTGCCAGCGGGCCAGGGGGTCCCTCCTATGGCTACACCTTC. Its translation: CASGPGGPSYGYTF.

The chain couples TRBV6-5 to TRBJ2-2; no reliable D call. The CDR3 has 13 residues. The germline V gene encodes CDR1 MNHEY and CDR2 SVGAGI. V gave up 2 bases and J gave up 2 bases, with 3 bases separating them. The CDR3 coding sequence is TGTGCCAGCAGTTACGACAACACCGGGGAGCTGTTTTTT. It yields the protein CASSYDNTGELFF.

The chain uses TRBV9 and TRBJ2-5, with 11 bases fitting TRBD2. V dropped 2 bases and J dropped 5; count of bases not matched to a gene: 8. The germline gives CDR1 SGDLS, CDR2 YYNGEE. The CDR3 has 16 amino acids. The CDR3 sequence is CASSVLAGGVGETQYF. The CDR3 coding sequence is TGTGCCAGCAGCGTCCTAGCGGGGGGCGTCGGGGAGACCCAGTACTTC.

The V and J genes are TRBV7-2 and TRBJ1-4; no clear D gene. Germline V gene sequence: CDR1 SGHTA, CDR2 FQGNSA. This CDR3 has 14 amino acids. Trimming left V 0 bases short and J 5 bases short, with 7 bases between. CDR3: CASSLAVANEKLFF. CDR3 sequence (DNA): TGTGCCAGCAGCTTAGCGGTAGCAAATGAAAAACTGTTTTTT.

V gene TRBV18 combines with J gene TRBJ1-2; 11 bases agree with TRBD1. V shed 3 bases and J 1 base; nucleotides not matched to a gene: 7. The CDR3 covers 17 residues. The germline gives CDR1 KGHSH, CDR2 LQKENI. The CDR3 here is CASSPTPGTGGNYGYTF. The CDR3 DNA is TGTGCCAGCTCACCCACCCCTGGGACAGGGGGTAACTATGGCTACACCTTC.

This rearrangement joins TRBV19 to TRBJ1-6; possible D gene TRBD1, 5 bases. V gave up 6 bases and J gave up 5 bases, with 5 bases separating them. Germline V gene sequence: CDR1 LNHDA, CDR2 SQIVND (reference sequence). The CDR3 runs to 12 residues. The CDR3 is CASSRDNSPLHF. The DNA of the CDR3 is TGTGCCAGTAGCAGGGATAATTCACCCCTCCACTTT.

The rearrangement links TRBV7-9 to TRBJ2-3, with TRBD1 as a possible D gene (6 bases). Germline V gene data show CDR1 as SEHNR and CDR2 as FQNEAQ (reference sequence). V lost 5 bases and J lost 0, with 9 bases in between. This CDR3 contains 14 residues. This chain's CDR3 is CASSPDRSTDTQYF. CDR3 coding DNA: TGTGCCAGCAGCCCAGACAGGAGCACAGATACGCAGTATTTT.

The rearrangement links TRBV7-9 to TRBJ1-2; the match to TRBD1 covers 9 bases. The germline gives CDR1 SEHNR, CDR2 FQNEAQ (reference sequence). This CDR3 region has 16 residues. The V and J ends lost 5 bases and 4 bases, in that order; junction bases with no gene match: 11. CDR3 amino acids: CASSPVGQGQGYGYTF. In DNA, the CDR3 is TGTGCCAGCAGCCCGGTAGGACAGGGGCAGGGCTATGGCTACACCTTC.

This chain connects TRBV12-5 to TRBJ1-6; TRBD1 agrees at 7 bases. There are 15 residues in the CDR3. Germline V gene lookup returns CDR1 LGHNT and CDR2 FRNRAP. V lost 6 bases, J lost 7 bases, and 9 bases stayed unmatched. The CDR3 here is CASGRRDSENSPLHF. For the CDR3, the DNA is TGTGCTAGTGGCCGCCGGGACAGTGAGAATTCACCCCTCCACTTT.

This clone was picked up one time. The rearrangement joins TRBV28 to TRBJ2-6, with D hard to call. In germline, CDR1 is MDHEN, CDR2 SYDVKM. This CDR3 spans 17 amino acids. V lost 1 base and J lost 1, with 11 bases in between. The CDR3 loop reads CASSLLAEYSGANVLTF. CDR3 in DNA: TGTGCCAGCAGTTTATTGGCGGAATATTCTGGGGCCAACGTCCTGACTTTC.

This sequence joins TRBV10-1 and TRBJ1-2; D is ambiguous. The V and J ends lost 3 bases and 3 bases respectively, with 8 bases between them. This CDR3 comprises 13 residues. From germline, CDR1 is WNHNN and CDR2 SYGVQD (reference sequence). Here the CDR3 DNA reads TGCGCCAGCAGTGAAAACAGTTACTATGGCTACACCTTC. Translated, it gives CASSENSYYGYTF.

The CDR3: CASRGAFF. The DNA for the CDR3 is TGTGCCAGCAGGGGAGCTTTCTTT. The chain recombines TRBV6-1 with TRBJ1-1; D gene uncertain. The germline V and J ends were trimmed by 6 bases and 10 bases, with 3 bases remaining between them. Looked up from germline, CDR1 is MNHNS and CDR2 is SASEGT. The CDR3 covers 8 residues.

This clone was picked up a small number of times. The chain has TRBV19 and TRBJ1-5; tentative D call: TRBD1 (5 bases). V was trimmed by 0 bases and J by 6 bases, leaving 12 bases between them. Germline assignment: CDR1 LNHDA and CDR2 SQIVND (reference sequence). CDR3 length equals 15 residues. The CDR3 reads CASSIDRVRGQPQHF. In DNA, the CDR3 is TGTGCCAGTAGTATAGACAGGGTACGCGGTCAGCCCCAGCATTTT.

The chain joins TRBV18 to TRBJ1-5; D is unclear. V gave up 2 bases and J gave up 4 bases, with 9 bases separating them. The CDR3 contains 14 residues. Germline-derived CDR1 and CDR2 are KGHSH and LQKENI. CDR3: CASSPEGLNQPQHF. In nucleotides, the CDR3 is TGTGCCAGCTCACCAGAGGGTCTTAATCAGCCCCAGCATTTT.

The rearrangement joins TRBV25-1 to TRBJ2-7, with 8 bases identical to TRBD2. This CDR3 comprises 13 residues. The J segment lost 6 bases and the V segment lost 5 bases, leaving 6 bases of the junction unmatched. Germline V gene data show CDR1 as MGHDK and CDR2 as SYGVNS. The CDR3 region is CASSTGTRPEQYF. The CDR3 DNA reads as TGTGCCAGCAGTACCGGGACTAGGCCCGAGCAGTACTTC.

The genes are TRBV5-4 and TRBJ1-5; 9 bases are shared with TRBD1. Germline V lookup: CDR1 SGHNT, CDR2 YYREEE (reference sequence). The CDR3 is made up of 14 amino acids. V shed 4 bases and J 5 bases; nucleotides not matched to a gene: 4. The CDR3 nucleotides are TGTGCCAGCAGCCAACAGGGGGCATATCAGCCCCAGCATTTT. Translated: CASSQQGAYQPQHF.